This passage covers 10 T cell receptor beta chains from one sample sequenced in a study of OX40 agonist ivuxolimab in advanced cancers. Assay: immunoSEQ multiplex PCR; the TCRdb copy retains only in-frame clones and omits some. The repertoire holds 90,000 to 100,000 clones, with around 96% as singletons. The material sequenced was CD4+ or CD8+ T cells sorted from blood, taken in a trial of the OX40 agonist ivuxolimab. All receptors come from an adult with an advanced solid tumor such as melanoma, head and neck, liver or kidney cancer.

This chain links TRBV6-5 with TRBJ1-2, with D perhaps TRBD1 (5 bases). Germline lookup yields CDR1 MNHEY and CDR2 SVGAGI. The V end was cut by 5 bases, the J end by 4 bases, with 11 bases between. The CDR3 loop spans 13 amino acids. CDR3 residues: CASSPGPSYGYTF. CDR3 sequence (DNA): TGTGCCAGCAGTCCGGGACCGTCCTATGGCTACACCTTC.

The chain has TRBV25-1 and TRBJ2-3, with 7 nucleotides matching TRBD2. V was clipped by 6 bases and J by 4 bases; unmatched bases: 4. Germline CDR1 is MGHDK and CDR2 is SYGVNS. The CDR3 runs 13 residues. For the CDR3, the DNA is TGTGCCAGCAGCGGGAGGTTCTCAGATACGCAGTATTTT. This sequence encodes CASSGRFSDTQYF.

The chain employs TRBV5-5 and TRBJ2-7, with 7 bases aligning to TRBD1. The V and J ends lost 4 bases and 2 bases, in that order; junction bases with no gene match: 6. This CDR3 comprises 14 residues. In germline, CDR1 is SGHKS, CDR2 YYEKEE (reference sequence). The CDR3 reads CASSVRGTPYEQYF. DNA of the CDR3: TGTGCCAGCAGCGTCAGGGGGACACCCTACGAGCAGTACTTC. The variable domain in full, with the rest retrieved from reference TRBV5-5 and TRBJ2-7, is DAGVTQSPTHLIKTRGQQVTLRCSPISGHKSVSWYQQVLGQGPQFIFQYYEKEERGRGNFPDRFSARQFPNYSSELNVNALLLGDSALYLCASSVRGTPYEQYFGPGTRLTVT.

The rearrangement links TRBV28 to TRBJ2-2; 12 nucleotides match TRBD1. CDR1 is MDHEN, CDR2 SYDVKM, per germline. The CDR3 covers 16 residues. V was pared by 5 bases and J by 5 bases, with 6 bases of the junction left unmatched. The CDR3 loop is CASSQPGQGATGELFF. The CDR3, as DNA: TGTGCCAGCAGTCAGCCGGGACAGGGGGCTACCGGGGAGCTGTTTTTT.

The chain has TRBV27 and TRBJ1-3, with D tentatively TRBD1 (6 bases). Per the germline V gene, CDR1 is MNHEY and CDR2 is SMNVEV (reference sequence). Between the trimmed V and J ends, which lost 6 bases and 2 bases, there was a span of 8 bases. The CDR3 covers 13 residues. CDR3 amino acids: CASRGQTGNTIYF. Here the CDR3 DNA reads TGTGCCAGCAGAGGACAGACTGGAAACACCATATATTTT.

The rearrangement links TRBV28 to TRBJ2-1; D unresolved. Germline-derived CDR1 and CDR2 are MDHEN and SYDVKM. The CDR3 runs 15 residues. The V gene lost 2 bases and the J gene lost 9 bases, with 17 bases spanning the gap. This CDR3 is CASSLRLDGAGEQFF. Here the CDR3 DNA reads TGTGCCAGCAGTTTAAGGCTTGACGGCGCCGGTGAGCAGTTCTTC.

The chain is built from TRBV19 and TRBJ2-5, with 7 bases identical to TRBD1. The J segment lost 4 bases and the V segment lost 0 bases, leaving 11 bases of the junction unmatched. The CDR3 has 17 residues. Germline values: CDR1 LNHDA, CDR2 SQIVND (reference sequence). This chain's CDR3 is CASSIDWKGAMGETQYF. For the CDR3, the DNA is TGTGCCAGTAGTATAGATTGGAAGGGGGCAATGGGAGAGACCCAGTACTTC. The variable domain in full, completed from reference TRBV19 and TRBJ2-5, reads DGGITQSPKYLFRKEGQNVTLSCEQNLNHDAMYWYRQDPGQGLRLIYYSQIVNDFQKGDIAEGYSVSREKKESFPLTVTSAQKNPTAFYLCASSIDWKGAMGETQYFGPGTRLLVL.

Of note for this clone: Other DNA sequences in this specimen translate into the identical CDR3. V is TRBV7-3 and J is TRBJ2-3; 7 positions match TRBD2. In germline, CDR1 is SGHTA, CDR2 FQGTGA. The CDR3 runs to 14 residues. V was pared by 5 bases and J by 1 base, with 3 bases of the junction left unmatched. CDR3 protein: CASSPLAGTDTQYF. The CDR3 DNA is TGTGCCAGCAGCCCGCTAGCGGGCACAGATACGCAGTATTTT.

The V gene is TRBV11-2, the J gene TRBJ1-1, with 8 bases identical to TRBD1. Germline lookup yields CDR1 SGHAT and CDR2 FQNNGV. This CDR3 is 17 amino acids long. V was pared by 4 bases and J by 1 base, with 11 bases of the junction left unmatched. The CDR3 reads CASSYGQGRGKNTEAFF. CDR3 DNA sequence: TGTGCCAGCAGCTACGGACAGGGTCGGGGTAAGAACACTGAAGCTTTCTTT.

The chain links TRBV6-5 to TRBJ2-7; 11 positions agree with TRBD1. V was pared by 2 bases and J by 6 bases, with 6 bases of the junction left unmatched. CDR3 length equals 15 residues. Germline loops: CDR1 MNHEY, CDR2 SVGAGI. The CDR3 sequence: CASSYGGQGGGEQYF. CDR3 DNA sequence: TGTGCCAGCAGTTACGGGGGACAGGGGGGCGGCGAGCAGTACTTC.